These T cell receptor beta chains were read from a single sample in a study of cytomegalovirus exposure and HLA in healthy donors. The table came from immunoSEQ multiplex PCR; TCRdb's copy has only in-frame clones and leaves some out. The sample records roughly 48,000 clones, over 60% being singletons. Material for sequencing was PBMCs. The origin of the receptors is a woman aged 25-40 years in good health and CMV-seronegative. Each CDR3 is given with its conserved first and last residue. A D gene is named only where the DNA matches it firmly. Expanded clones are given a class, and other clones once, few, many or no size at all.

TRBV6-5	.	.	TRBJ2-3	CASSYSLLEADTQYF	TGTGCCAGCAGTTACTCGCTCCTAGAGGCAGATACGCAGTATTTT
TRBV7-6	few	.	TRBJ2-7	CASSPRQEAYEQYF	TGTGCCAGCAGCCCGAGACAGGAGGCCTACGAGCAGTACTTC
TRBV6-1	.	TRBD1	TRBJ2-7	CASSAGTGIYEQYF	TGTGCCAGCAGTGCCGGGACAGGGATCTACGAGCAGTACTTC
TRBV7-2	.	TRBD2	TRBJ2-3	CASSLLLAGVPTDTQYF	TGTGCCAGCAGCTTACTACTAGCGGGAGTCCCCACAGATACGCAGTATTTT
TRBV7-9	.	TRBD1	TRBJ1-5	CASSSGGGRGSGQPQHF	TGTGCCAGCAGCTCAGGGGGTGGTAGGGGTTCAGGACAGCCCCAGCATTTT
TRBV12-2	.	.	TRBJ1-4	CASRLARLQGAREKLFF	TGTGCAAGTCGCTTAGCGCGGTTACAGGGGGCAAGGGAAAAACTGTTTTTT
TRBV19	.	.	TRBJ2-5	CASSTSETQYF	TGTGCCAGTAGTACCTCAGAGACCCAGTACTTC
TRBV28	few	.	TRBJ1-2	CASSLSGFGYTF	TGTGCCAGCAGTTTATCAGGGTTTGGCTACACCTTC
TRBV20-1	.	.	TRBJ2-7	CSANRIYEQYF	TGCAGTGCTAACAGGATCTACGAGCAGTACTTC
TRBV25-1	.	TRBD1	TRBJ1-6	CASRENRGNSPLHF	TGTGCCAGCAGAGAGAACAGGGGGAATTCACCCCTCCACTTT
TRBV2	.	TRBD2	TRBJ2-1	CAIQMGTSGEGEQFF	TGTGCCATCCAAATGGGGACTAGCGGGGAAGGTGAGCAGTTCTTC
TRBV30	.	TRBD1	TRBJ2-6	CAWGISRGRGMSGANVLTF	TGTGCCTGGGGCATCTCCCGGGGCAGGGGGATGTCTGGGGCCAACGTCCTGACTTTC
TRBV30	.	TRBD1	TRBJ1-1	CAWVDRGNTEAFF	TGTGCCTGGGTTGACAGGGGCAACACTGAAGCTTTCTTT
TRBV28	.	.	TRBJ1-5	CASRIRQYNQPQHF	TGTGCCAGCAGGATAAGACAGTACAATCAGCCCCAGCATTTT
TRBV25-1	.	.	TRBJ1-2	CASSQGADHYGYTF	TGTGCCAGCAGTCAAGGGGCCGATCATTATGGCTACACCTTC
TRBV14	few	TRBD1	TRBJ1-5	CASSQNRGEPQHF	TGTGCCAGCAGCCAGAACAGGGGAGAGCCCCAGCATTTT
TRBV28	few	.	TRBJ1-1	CASGARFRTEAFF	TGTGCCAGCGGTGCGAGGTTTAGGACTGAAGCTTTCTTT
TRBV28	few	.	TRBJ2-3	CASSTGIELRETDTQYF	TGTGCCAGCAGTACAGGGATTGAATTGCGGGAGACAGATACGCAGTATTTT
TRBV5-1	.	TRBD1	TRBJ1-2	CASSPDRAVRGYTF	TGCGCCAGCAGTCCAGACAGGGCCGTTCGTGGCTACACCTTC
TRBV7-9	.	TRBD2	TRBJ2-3	CASSQPSGGSTDTQYF	TGTGCCAGCAGCCAACCCAGCGGGGGGAGCACAGATACGCAGTATTTT
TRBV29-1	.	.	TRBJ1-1	CSVSQGTEAFF	TGCAGCGTATCACAGGGCACTGAAGCTTTCTTT
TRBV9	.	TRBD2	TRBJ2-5	CASSEPGGKTQYF	TGTGCCAGCAGCGAACCGGGGGGGAAGACCCAGTACTTC
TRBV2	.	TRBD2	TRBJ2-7	CASSGAATSPQQYF	TGTGCCAGCAGTGGGGCCGCGACTAGCCCCCAGCAGTACTTC
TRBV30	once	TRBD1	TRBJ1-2	CAWRRDRGNYGYTF	TGTGCCTGGAGGCGTGACAGGGGCAACTATGGCTACACCTTC
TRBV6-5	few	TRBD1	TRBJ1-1	CASSARTGETEAFF	TGTGCCAGCAGCGCCCGCACAGGGGAGACTGAAGCTTTCTTT
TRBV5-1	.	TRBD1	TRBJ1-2	CASSSGQGRSGYTF	TGCGCCAGCAGCTCCGGACAGGGCCGGAGTGGCTACACCTTC
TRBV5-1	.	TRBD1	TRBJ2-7	CASGQGADEQYF	TGCGCCAGCGGGCAGGGGGCCGACGAGCAGTACTTC
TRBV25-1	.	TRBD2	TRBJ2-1	CASSVISGSFRQFF	TGTGCCAGCAGTGTGATTAGCGGGAGTTTTAGGCAGTTCTTC
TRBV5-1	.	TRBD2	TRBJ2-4	CASSSSVSGNVKNIQYF	TGCGCCAGCAGCTCCTCGGTTAGCGGGAACGTCAAAAACATTCAGTACTTC
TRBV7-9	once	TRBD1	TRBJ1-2	CASSRGQSYGYTF	TGTGCCAGCAGCCGGGGACAGAGCTATGGCTACACCTTC
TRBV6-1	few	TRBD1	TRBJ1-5	CASSAFAGQYSNQPQHF	TGTGCCAGCAGTGCCTTTGCGGGACAGTATAGCAATCAGCCCCAGCATTTT
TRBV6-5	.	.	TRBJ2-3	CASSLQVYTDTQYF	TGTGCCAGCAGTCTACAGGTCTACACAGATACGCAGTATTTT
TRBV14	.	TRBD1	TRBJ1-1	CASSQGTGGLSAFF	TGTGCCAGCAGCCAAGGGACAGGGGGCCTCTCAGCTTTCTTT
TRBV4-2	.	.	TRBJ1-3	CASSQLRAGAGNTIYF	TGTGCCAGCAGCCAACTGCGGGCAGGGGCTGGAAACACCATATATTTT
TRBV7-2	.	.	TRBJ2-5	CATTRGGNQETQYF	TGTGCCACCACACGTGGGGGGAACCAAGAGACCCAGTACTTC
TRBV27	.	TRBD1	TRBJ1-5	CASSWDRDQPQHF	TGTGCCAGCAGTTGGGACAGGGATCAGCCCCAGCATTTT
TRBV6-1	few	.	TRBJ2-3	CASERSISATDTQYF	TGTGCCAGCGAAAGGTCAATTAGCGCTACAGATACGCAGTATTTT
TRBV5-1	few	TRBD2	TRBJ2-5	CASSLGLAGDYETQYF	TGCGCCAGCAGCTTGGGGCTAGCGGGGGATTATGAGACCCAGTACTTC
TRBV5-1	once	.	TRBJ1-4	CASSSNPGLEKLFF	TGCGCCAGCAGCTCAAACCCTGGCCTTGAAAAACTGTTTTTT
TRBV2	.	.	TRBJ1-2	CASLGGGSYGYTF	TGTGCCAGCCTCGGTGGGGGGAGCTATGGCTACACCTTC
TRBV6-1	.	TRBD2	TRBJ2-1	CASVSGGGYNEQFF	TGTGCCAGCGTTAGCGGGGGGGGCTACAATGAGCAGTTCTTC
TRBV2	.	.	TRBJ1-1	CASSEFRADTEAFF	TGTGCCAGCAGTGAATTCAGGGCCGACACTGAAGCTTTCTTT
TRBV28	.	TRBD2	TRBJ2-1	CASSQPGDYNNEQFF	TGTGCCAGCAGCCAGCCCGGGGACTACAACAATGAGCAGTTCTTC
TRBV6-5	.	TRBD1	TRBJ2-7	CASSYPYRGLSYEQYF	TGTGCCAGCAGTTACCCTTACAGGGGCCTCTCCTACGAGCAGTACTTC
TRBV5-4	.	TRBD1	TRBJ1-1	CASSSTGVLNTEAFF	TGTGCCAGCAGCTCAACAGGGGTTCTGAACACTGAAGCTTTCTTT
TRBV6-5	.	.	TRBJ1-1	CASSYSNRANTEAFF	TGTGCCAGCAGTTACTCGAACAGGGCGAACACTGAAGCTTTCTTT
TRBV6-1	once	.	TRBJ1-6	CASRRLSYNSPLHF	TGTGCCAGCAGGAGACTTAGCTATAATTCACCCCTCCACTTT
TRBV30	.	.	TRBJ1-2	CAWSVGVSYTF	TGTGCCTGGAGTGTAGGGGTGAGCTACACCTTC
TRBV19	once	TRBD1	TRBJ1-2	CASRDGQGGIGYTF	TGTGCCAGTAGGGATGGACAGGGTGGCATTGGCTACACCTTC
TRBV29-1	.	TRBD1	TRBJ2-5	CSVEPTGVETQYF	TGCAGCGTTGAACCGACAGGGGTGGAGACCCAGTACTTC
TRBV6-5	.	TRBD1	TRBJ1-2	CASSPETGGYYGYTF	TGTGCCAGCAGCCCCGAGACAGGGGGATACTATGGCTACACCTTC
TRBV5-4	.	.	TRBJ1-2	CASSLEGVNGYTF	TGTGCCAGCAGCTTGGAAGGGGTCAATGGCTACACCTTC
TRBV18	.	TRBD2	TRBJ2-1	CASSPGSGRHEQFF	TGTGCCAGCTCACCAGGTAGCGGGAGGCATGAGCAGTTCTTC